This TCR beta chain is from a study of Graves' ophthalmopathy and Graves' hyperthyroidism. RNA transcripts served as template for amplifying TCR beta CDR3 sequences. HTBI primers served in a first-round RT-PCR, which a second-round multiplex PCR followed. TCRdb processed the multiplex PCR reads anew with MiXCR; each CDR3 protein has one entry. Of over 11,000 distinct CDR3 sequences detected, roughly 50% appear once; the ten largest clones hold around 42%. Uncontrolled infections, pregnancy, lactation or other autoimmune diseases led to patient exclusion. Clinical symptoms, serum thyroxine, TRAb, thyroid ultrasound and orbital computed tomography determined diagnosis. Sample share makes this clonotype medium-sized. CDR3 size: 14 residues. The ends lost 0 bases at V and 10 bases at J; junction bases unmatched: 10. Germline V gene data show CDR1 as DFQATT and CDR2 as SNEGSKA (reference sequence).

The clonotype comes from a woman between 25 and 40 years old with Graves' ophthalmopathy. The J gene is TRBJ2-7, the V gene TRBV20-1; 9 bases agree with TRBD2. Sequences were obtained from peripheral blood. Here the CDR3 DNA reads TGCAGTGCTAGAGATAATGGGGCGGGAGGGCCTCAGTACTTC. As protein: CSARDNGAGGPQYF.